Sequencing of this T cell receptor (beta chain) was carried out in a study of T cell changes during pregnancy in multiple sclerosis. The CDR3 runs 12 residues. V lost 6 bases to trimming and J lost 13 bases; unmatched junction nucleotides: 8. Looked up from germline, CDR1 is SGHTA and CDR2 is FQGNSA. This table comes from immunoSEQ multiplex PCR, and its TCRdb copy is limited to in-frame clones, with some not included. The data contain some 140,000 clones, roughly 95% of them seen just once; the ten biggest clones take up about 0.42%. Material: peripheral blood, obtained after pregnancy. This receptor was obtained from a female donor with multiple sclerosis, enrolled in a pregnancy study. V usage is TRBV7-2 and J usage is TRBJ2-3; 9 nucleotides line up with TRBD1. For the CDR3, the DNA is TGTGCCAGCAGTCGAACAGGGGGCAGGGAGTATTTT. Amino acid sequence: CASSRTGGREYF.